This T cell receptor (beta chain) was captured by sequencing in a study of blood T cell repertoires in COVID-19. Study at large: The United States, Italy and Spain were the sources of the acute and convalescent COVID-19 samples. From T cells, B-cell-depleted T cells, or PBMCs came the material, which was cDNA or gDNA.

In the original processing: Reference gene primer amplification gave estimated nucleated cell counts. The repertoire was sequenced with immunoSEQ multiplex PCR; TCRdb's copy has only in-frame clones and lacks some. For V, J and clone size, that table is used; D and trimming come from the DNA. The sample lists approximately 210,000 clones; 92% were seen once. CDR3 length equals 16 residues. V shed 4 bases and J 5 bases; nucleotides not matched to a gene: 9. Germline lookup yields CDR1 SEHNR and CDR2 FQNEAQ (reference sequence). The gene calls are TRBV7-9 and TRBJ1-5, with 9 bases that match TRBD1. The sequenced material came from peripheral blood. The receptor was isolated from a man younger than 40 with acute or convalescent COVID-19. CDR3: CASSSHRDRDYQPQHF. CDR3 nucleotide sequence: TGTGCCAGCAGCTCTCACCGGGACAGGGATTATCAGCCCCAGCATTTT.